One and the same sample provided the 8 T cell receptor beta chains below, sequenced in a study of identical twins. Each CDR3 protein is one row after TCRdb ran MiXCR on the 5' RACE reads. The sample records about 660,000 distinct CDR3 sequences, more than 6.5% being singletons. The data also belong to a second study, concerning yellow fever vaccine responses in identical twins.

Sequences were obtained from PBMCs. These receptors came from a woman aged 18-29 years in good health.

This clonotype turned up a few times. The rearrangement uses TRBV20-1 and TRBJ1-1; the D is unclear. Trimming took 6 bases from V and 4 from J, leaving 12 bases between them. There are 12 residues in the CDR3. Germline V CDR1 and CDR2: DFQATT, SNEGSKA (reference sequence). The DNA for the CDR3 is TGCAGTGCGCCGAGCGACTTCACTGAAGCTTTCTTT. Amino acids: CSAPSDFTEAFF.

This clonotype was recorded at least ten times. This sequence joins TRBV6-5 and TRBJ2-5, with 8 bases lining up with TRBD1. This CDR3 is 13 amino acids long. CDR1 and CDR2 (germline): MNHEY, SVGAGI. Germline trimming cut 4 bases from V and 9 bases from J; bases unmatched to any gene: 7. DNA for the CDR3: TGTGCCAGCAGTTTGGACAGGGCCCTGGCCCAGTACTTC. Amino acid sequence: CASSLDRALAQYF.

This clonotype was counted between two and nine times. The rearrangement joins TRBV28 to TRBJ2-7; no reliable D call. Germline V gives CDR1 MDHEN, CDR2 SYDVKM. Deletions cut 5 bases from V and 7 bases from J, with 15 bases between. This CDR3 contains 13 residues. The CDR3, as DNA: TGTGCCAGCAGTGATGCACCAGCCCGAGAGCAGTACTTC. It translates to CASSDAPAREQYF.

A few counts support this clonotype. The chain has TRBV20-1 and TRBJ2-7; TRBD1 or TRBD2 may be the D gene (5 bases each). Per the germline V gene, CDR1 is DFQATT and CDR2 is SNEGSKA (reference sequence). The CDR3 spans 13 residues. V was trimmed by 0 bases and J by 5 bases, leaving 11 bases between them. Written as DNA, the CDR3 is TGCAGTGCTAGAGACAGGGCGGGCCACGAGCAGTACTTC. Translated: CSARDRAGHEQYF.

The V and J genes are TRBV11-2 and TRBJ2-1, with 11 bases lining up with TRBD2. V was pared by 1 base and J by 7 bases, with 12 bases of the junction left unmatched. CDR1 is SGHAT, CDR2 FQNNGV, per germline. The CDR3 totals 18 residues. The CDR3 loop reads CASSLVSLAGGAANEQFF. CDR3 sequence (DNA): TGTGCCAGCAGCTTAGTTAGTCTAGCGGGAGGTGCGGCAAATGAGCAGTTCTTC.

This clonotype showed up many times. The chain joins TRBV4-3 to TRBJ2-2, with 10 nucleotides matching TRBD2. CDR3 length: 17 residues. Germline lookup yields CDR1 LGHNA and CDR2 YSLEER. Trimming took 4 bases from V and 1 from J; bases not matched to a gene: 6. The CDR3 protein is CASSPSASGRNTGELFF. The CDR3 DNA reads as TGCGCCAGCAGCCCGTCAGCTAGCGGGAGGAACACCGGGGAGCTGTTTTTT.

This clonotype was seen ten or more times. The V and J genes are TRBV13 and TRBJ2-3, with 7 positions matching TRBD1. The V gene's germline CDR1 is PRHDT and CDR2 FYEKMQ (reference sequence). The trim removed 4 bases at V and 5 bases at J, leaving 6 bases unmatched. CDR3 length: 14 amino acids. The CDR3 reads CASSSNRGQDTQYF. The CDR3 DNA reads as TGTGCCAGCAGCTCAAACAGGGGCCAAGATACGCAGTATTTT. Full variable domain (rest looked up from reference TRBV13 and TRBJ2-3): AAGVIQSPRHLIKEKRETATLKCYPIPRHDTVYWYQQGPGQDPQFLISFYEKMQSDKGSIPDRFSAQQFSDYHSELNMSSLELGDSALYFCASSSNRGQDTQYFGPGTRLTVL.

The V and J genes are TRBV25-1 and TRBJ2-1, with a possible D match to TRBD2 (6 bases). CDR1 is MGHDK, CDR2 SYGVNS, per germline. V was cut by 0 bases and J by 3 bases, with 12 bases left in between. The CDR3 consists of 16 residues. CDR3 protein: CASSEYGSGNYNEQFF. CDR3 nucleotides: TGTGCCAGCAGTGAATACGGTAGCGGAAACTACAATGAGCAGTTCTTC.